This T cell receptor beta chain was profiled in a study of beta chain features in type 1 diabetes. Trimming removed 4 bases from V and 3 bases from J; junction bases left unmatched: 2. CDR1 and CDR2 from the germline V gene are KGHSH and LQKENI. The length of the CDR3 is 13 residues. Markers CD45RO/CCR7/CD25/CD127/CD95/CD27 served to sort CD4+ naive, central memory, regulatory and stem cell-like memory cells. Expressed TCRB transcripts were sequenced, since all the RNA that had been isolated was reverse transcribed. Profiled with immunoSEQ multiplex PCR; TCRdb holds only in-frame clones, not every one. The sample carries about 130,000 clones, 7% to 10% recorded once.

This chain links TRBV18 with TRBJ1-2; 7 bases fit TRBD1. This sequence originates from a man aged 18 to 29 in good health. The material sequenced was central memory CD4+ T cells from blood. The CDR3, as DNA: TGTGCCAGCTCACAACAGGGGTACTATGGCTACACCTTC. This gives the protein CASSQQGYYGYTF.